The 15 T cell receptor beta chains below were found in one sample sequenced in a study of blood T cell repertoires in COVID-19. Libraries were prepared by immunoSEQ multiplex PCR; TCRdb keeps only in-frame clonotypes and omits some of them. The sample carries about 54,000 clones, roughly 76% recorded once. Input material: peripheral blood. The receptors stem from a woman aged 60-75 years with acute or convalescent COVID-19.

The chain recombines TRBV5-1 with TRBJ2-5; 8 bases map to TRBD1. This CDR3 region has 14 residues. The J segment lost 1 base and the V segment lost 2 bases, leaving 1 base of the junction unmatched. In germline, CDR1 is SGHRS, CDR2 YFSETQ. For the CDR3, the DNA is TGCGCCAGCAGCTTACAGGGGGTCCAAGAGACCCAGTACTTC. Translation gives CASSLQGVQETQYF.

This chain connects TRBV14 to TRBJ2-1; 11 bases line up with TRBD2. V gave up 6 bases and J gave up 1 base; unmatched junction bases: 8. Germline lookup yields CDR1 SGHDN and CDR2 FVKESK. The CDR3 has 17 amino acids. The CDR3 loop reads CASSARRLAGSYNEQFF. As DNA, the CDR3 is TGTGCCAGCAGTGCGCGACGACTAGCGGGGTCCTACAATGAGCAGTTCTTC.

The chain carries TRBV21-1 and TRBJ2-1; the table calls TRBD2, which could not be checked here. TRBV21-1 is a recognized pseudogene. The CDR3 sequence is 14 residues long. CDR3 coding DNA: TGTGCCAGCAGGTGGGCGGGAGAGTTAGGTGAGCAGTTCTTC. It codes for CASRWAGELGEQFF.

V usage is TRBV5-8 and J usage is TRBJ1-5, with D perhaps TRBD1 (6 bases). This CDR3 is 17 amino acids long. Germline V lookup: CDR1 SGHTS, CDR2 YDEGEE. Trimming removed 4 bases from V and 2 bases from J, with 19 bases in between. CDR3 loop: CASSLPGLRQGNQPQHF. Here the CDR3 DNA reads TGTGCCAGCAGCCTGCCCGGCCTAAGACAGGGCAATCAGCCCCAGCATTTT.

V is TRBV5-1 and J is TRBJ1-5; D is unresolved. Germline V gives CDR1 SGHRS, CDR2 YFSETQ. The CDR3 consists of 14 residues. The V gene lost 0 bases and the J gene lost 4 bases, with 8 bases spanning the gap. The CDR3 spells CASSLDSYNQPQHF. The CDR3 DNA reads as TGCGCCAGCAGCTTGGACAGCTATAATCAGCCCCAGCATTTT.

The chain recombines TRBV7-6 with TRBJ1-3; TRBD1 is a possible D gene (6 bases). In germline, CDR1 is SGHVS, CDR2 FNYEAQ. With 6 bases removed from V and 0 bases from J, the gap between germline ends came to 15 bases. There are 16 residues in the CDR3. The CDR3, as DNA: TGTGCCAGCAGAGCTAGGACAGCCTCCTCTGGAAACACCATATATTTT. Translated: CASRARTASSGNTIYF.

The chain has TRBV7-9 and TRBJ1-4; a possible D gene is TRBD1 (5 bases). The CDR3 has 14 amino acids. Trimming removed 1 base at V and 4 bases at J, with 7 bases between. Per the germline V gene, CDR1 is SEHNR and CDR2 is FQNEAQ (reference sequence). CDR3 sequence: CASSLGQYNEKLFF. CDR3 coding DNA: TGTGCCAGCAGCTTAGGACAGTATAATGAAAAACTGTTTTTT.

V and J are TRBV19 and TRBJ1-2; possible D gene TRBD1, 6 bases. There are 14 residues in the CDR3. Trimming left V 6 bases short and J 2 bases short, with 13 bases between. CDR1 is LNHDA and CDR2 is SQIVND in the germline V gene (reference sequence). The CDR3 DNA is TGTGCCAGTAGACCCGACAGGCTAAACTATGGCTACACCTTC. It translates to CASRPDRLNYGYTF.

The chain combines TRBV3-1 (or the pseudogene TRBV3-2) with TRBJ2-3; D not resolved. The germline V and J ends were trimmed by 4 bases and 1 base, with 9 bases remaining between them. In germline, CDR1 is LGHDT, CDR2 YNNKEL (reference sequence). The CDR3 totals 14 residues. The CDR3 coding sequence is TGTGCCAGCAGCCCCGACGAGGGCACAGATACGCAGTATTTT. Protein: CASSPDEGTDTQYF.

The sample holds one count of this clone. The rearrangement uses TRBV29-1 and TRBJ1-2; D is uncertain. The CDR3 runs to 12 residues. Trimming took 4 bases from V and 4 from J, leaving 10 bases between them. CDR1 and CDR2 (germline): SQVTM, ANQGSEA. The CDR3 here is CSVGVSSYGYTF. The CDR3 DNA reads as TGCAGCGTTGGGGTTTCTAGCTATGGCTACACCTTC.

CDR3 residues: CASSQAQGKMNTEAFF. The CDR3 DNA reads TGTGCCAGCAGCCAAGCACAGGGCAAAATGAACACTGAAGCTTTCTTT. The chain has TRBV4-2 and TRBJ1-1, with TRBD1 as a possible D gene (6 bases). The V gene lost 1 base and the J gene lost 0 bases, with 12 bases spanning the gap. From germline, CDR1 is LGHNA and CDR2 YNFKEQ. The CDR3 is 16 amino acids.

The CDR3 DNA reads TGTGCCAGCAGCCGAGGCGGCTCCCCCTATAATTCACCCCTCCACTTT. Translated: CASSRGGSPYNSPLHF. This chain connects TRBV14 to TRBJ1-6; D call uncertain. V lost 4 bases to trimming and J lost 2 bases, with 12 bases between them. The CDR3 has 16 residues. Germline V gene sequence: CDR1 SGHDN, CDR2 FVKESK.

This chain connects TRBV19 to TRBJ1-1, with a weak D call TRBD1 (5 bases). The germline V gene has CDR1 LNHDA and CDR2 SQIVND (reference sequence). The CDR3 covers 14 residues. V was shortened by 5 bases and J by 4 bases, with 14 bases between the two germline ends. The chain's CDR3 is CASSPQGYATEAFF. The CDR3 coding sequence is TGTGCCAGTAGTCCCCAGGGATACGCCACTGAAGCTTTCTTT.

In its sample, this clone was seen once. This sequence joins TRBV3-1 (or the pseudogene TRBV3-2) and TRBJ2-4, with 7 bases that match TRBD2. The CDR3 is 16 amino acids. V lost 2 bases and J lost 5; bases outside the gene matches: 9. Germline CDR1 LGHDT, CDR2 YNNKEL (reference sequence). The CDR3 sequence: CASSQTPGLAENIQYF. CDR3 DNA: TGTGCCAGCAGCCAAACCCCCGGTCTAGCGGAAAACATTCAGTACTTC.

The gene calls are TRBV28 and TRBJ1-1, with D unresolved. Germline V gene sequence: CDR1 MDHEN, CDR2 SYDVKM. This CDR3 has 14 residues. V shed 4 bases and J shed 3 bases, with 12 bases lying between them. Here the CDR3 DNA reads TGTGCCAGCAGTTCCGCAGGAGGACACACTGAAGCTTTCTTT. It yields the protein CASSSAGGHTEAFF.